This TCR beta chain was captured by sequencing in a study of T-cell reconstitution after alpha-beta-depleted transplantation in children. The TCRbeta library incorporated unique molecular identifiers. Each CDR3 protein is one row after TCRdb ran MiXCR on the PCR reads. The table includes some 550,000 distinct CDR3 sequences, around 16% detected once. This clonotype was seen repeatedly, ten times or more. Germline values: CDR1 SGHRS, CDR2 YFSETQ. The CDR3 has 14 amino acids. V lost 5 bases, J lost 6 bases, and 18 bases lay in between. The material was PBMCs from the stem cell graft donor, obtained from the stem cell graft. This clonotype was sampled from a human donor who donated a stem cell graft to a child with acute lymphoblastic leukemia. The chain employs TRBV5-1 and TRBJ2-7, with D perhaps matching TRBD2 (6 bases). The CDR3 here is CASSYPGTAPEQYF. CDR3 DNA: TGCGCCAGCAGTTACCCCGGGACTGCTCCCGAGCAGTACTTC. The full variable domain, completed using reference TRBV5-1 and TRBJ2-7, is KAGVTQTPRYLIKTRGQQVTLSCSPISGHRSVSWYQQTPGQGLQFLFEYFSETQRNKGNFPGRFSGRQFSNSRSEMNVSTLELGDSALYLCASSYPGTAPEQYFGPGTRLTVT.